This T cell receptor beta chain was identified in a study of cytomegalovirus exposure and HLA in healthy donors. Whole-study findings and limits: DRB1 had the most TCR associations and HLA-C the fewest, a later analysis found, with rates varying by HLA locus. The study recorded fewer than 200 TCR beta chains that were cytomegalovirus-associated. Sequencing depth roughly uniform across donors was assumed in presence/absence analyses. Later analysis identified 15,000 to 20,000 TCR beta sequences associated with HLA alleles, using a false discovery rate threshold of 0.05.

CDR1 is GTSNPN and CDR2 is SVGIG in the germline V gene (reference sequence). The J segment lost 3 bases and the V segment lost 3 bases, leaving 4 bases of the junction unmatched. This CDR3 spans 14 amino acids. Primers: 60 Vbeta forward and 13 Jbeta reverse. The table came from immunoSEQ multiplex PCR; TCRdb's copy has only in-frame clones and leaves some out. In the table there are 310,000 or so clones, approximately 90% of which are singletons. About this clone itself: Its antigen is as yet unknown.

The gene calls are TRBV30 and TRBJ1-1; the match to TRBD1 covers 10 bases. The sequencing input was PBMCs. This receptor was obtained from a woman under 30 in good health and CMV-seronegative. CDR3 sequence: CAWSQGTGDTEAFF. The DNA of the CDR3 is TGTGCCTGGAGCCAAGGGACAGGGGACACTGAAGCTTTCTTT.